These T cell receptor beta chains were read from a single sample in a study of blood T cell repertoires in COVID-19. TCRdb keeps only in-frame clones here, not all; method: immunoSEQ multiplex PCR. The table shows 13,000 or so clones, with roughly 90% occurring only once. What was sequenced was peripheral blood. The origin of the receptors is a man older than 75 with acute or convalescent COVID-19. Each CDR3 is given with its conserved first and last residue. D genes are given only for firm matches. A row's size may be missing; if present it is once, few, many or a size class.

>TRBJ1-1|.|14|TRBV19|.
CASTPPQGYTEAFF
TGTGCCAGTACCCCCCCCCAGGGTTACACTGAAGCTTTCTTT
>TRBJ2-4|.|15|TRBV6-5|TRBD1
CASSIDRASKNIQYF
TGTGCCAGCAGCATCGACAGGGCTTCCAAAAACATTCAGTACTTC
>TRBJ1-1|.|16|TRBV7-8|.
CASSLALYKFLQKAFF
TGTGCCAGCAGCTTAGCGTTATACAAGTTTCTTCAGAAAGCTTTCTTT
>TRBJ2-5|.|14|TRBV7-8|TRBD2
CASSPSGGAETQYF
TGTGCCAGCAGCCCTAGCGGGGGGGCGGAGACCCAGTACTTC
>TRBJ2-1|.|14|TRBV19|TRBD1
CASRRTGVSNEQFF
TGTGCCAGTAGGCGGACAGGGGTGTCAAATGAGCAGTTCTTC
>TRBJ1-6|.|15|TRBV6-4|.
CASSLSSGDNSPLHF
TGTGCCAGCAGTCTATCAAGCGGGGATAATTCACCCCTCCACTTT
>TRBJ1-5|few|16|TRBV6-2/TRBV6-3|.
CASSYTSNRPNQPQHF
TGTGCCAGCAGTTACACCTCCAACAGACCAAATCAGCCCCAGCATTTT
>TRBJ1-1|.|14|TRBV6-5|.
CASSRGLSNTEAFF
TGTGCCAGCAGTCGAGGGTTGTCGAACACTGAAGCTTTCTTT
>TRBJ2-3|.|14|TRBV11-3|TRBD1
CASSSRGPGDTQYF
TGTGCCAGCAGCTCAAGGGGGCCAGGGGATACGCAGTATTTT
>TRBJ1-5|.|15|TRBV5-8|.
CASSPGTNSNQPQHF
TGTGCCAGCAGCCCAGGGACAAATAGCAATCAGCCCCAGCATTTT
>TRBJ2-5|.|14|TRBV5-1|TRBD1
CASSLPGQSETQYF
TGCGCCAGCAGCTTACCGGGACAGTCAGAGACCCAGTACTTC
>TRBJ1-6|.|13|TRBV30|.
CALDGGGRSPLHF
TGTGCCTTGGACGGCGGGGGAAGGTCACCCCTCCACTTT
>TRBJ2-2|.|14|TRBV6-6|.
CASRPLAHTGELFF
TGTGCCAGCAGACCCCTAGCGCACACCGGGGAGCTGTTTTTT
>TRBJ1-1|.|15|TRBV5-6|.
CASSLVRTTNTEAFF
TGTGCCAGCAGCTTGGTTCGGACAACGAACACTGAAGCTTTCTTT
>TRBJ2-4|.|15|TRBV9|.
CAPHRRGGAKNIQYF
TGTGCCCCCCACCGGCGGGGTGGAGCCAAAAACATTCAGTACTTC
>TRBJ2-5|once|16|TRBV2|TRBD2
CASSERRLAGVETQYF
TGTGCCAGCAGTGAAAGGCGACTAGCGGGAGTAGAGACCCAGTACTTC
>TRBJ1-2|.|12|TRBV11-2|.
CASSLGQFSYTF
TGTGCCAGCAGCTTAGGACAGTTCAGCTACACCTTC
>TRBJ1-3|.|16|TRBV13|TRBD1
CASSNAGGSSGNTIYF
TGTGCCAGCAGCAATGCAGGGGGGAGCTCTGGAAACACCATATATTTT
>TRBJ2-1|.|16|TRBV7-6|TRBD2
CASSLLTSGGYNEQFF
TGTGCCAGCAGCTTACTTACTAGCGGGGGGTACAATGAGCAGTTCTTC
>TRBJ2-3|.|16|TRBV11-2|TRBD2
CASSSHRLADTDTQYF
TGTGCCAGCAGCTCCCACAGACTAGCGGACACAGATACGCAGTATTTT
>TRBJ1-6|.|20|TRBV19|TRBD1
CASSQHRGTGGDMTVTPLHF
TGTGCCAGTAGTCAGCATCGGGGGACAGGGGGCGACATGACCGTTACACCCCTCCACTTT
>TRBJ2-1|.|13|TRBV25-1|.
CASSFGGSNEQFF
TGTGCCAGCAGTTTTGGGGGGAGCAATGAGCAGTTCTTC
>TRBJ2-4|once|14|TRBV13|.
CASSLVGAKNIQYF
TGTGCCAGCAGCTTAGTCGGGGCCAAAAACATTCAGTACTTC
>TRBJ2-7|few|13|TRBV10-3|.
CAINQGWVYEQYF
TGTGCCATCAACCAGGGTTGGGTTTACGAGCAGTACTTC
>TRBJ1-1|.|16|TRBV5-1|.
CASSLSAGLVNTEAFF
TGCGCCAGCAGCTTGTCAGCAGGGTTGGTGAACACTGAAGCTTTCTTT
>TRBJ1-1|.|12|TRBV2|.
CATWRVNTEAFF
TGTGCCACCTGGAGAGTGAACACTGAAGCTTTCTTT
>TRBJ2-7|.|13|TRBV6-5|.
CASSYSTGYEQYF
TGTGCCAGCAGTTACAGTACGGGTTACGAGCAGTACTTC
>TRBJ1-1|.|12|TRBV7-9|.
CASSFGPSGAFF
TGTGCCAGCAGCTTTGGCCCCAGCGGAGCTTTCTTT
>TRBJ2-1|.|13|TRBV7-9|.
CASSLALSVEQFF
TGTGCCAGCAGCTTAGCGCTATCTGTTGAGCAGTTCTTC
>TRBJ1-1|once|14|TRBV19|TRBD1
CASSMPGQGGWTFF
TGTGCCAGTAGTATGCCGGGACAGGGTGGATGGACTTTCTTT
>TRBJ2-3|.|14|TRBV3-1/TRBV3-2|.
CASSHRGARDTQYF
TGTGCCAGCAGCCATCGGGGGGCTAGAGATACGCAGTATTTT
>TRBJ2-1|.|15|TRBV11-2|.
CASSLGQGGYNEQFF
TGTGCCAGCAGCTTAGGACAGGGAGGTTACAATGAGCAGTTCTTC
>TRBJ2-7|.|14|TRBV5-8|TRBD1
CASYRGVPSYEQYF
TGTGCCAGCTACAGGGGAGTACCCTCCTACGAGCAGTACTTC
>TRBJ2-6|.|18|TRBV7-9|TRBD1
CASSLGQGIDTGANVLTF
TGTGCCAGCAGCTTAGGACAGGGGATAGATACTGGGGCCAACGTCCTGACTTTC
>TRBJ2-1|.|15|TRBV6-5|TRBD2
CASSYMAGGLNEQFF
TGTGCCAGCAGTTACATGGCGGGAGGCCTCAATGAGCAGTTCTTC
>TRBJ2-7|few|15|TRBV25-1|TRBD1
CASRADQKTGREQYF
TGTGCCAGCAGGGCGGATCAAAAGACAGGGAGAGAGCAGTACTTC
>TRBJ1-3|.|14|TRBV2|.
CASSEVHSGNTIYF
TGTGCCAGCAGTGAAGTTCACTCTGGAAACACCATATATTTT
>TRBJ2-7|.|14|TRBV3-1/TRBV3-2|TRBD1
CASSPPGQFYEQYF
TGTGCCAGCAGCCCTCCGGGACAGTTCTACGAGCAGTACTTC
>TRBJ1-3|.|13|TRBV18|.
CASSPSSGNTIYF
TGTGCCAGCTCACCGAGCTCTGGAAACACCATATATTTT
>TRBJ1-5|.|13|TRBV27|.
CASRDGQNQPQHF
TGTGCCAGCCGGGACGGACAGAATCAGCCCCAGCATTTT
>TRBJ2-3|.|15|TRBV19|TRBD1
CASSMKTGVTDTQYF
TGTGCCAGTAGTATGAAGACAGGGGTAACAGATACGCAGTATTTT
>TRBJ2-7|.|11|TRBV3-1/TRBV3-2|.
CASSQSSEQYF
TGTGCCAGCAGCCAGAGTTCCGAGCAGTACTTC
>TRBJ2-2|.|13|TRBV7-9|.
CASSGGYTGELFF
TGTGCCAGCAGCGGAGGGTACACCGGGGAGCTGTTTTTT
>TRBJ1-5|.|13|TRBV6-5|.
CASSYGATQPQHF
TGTGCCAGCAGTTACGGGGCGACTCAGCCCCAGCATTTT
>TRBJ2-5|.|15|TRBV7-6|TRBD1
CASSLGQRVRETQYF
TGTGCCAGCAGCCTGGGACAGAGGGTGAGAGAGACCCAGTACTTC
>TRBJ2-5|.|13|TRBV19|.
CASSNREKETQYF
TGTGCCAGTAGTAACCGGGAGAAAGAGACCCAGTACTTC
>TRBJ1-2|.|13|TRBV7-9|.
CASSFGGNYGYTF
TGTGCCAGCAGCTTCGGAGGGAACTATGGCTACACCTTC
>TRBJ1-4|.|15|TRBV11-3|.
CASSLRTATNEKLFF
TGTGCCAGCAGCTTGAGGACAGCAACTAATGAAAAACTGTTTTTT
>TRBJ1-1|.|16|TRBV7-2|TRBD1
CASSYGQGVRYTEAFF
TGTGCCAGCAGCTACGGACAGGGGGTTCGGTACACTGAAGCTTTCTTT
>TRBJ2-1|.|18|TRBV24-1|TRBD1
CATSDSQARQGWRNEQFF
TGTGCCACCAGTGATTCCCAAGCCAGACAGGGATGGAGAAATGAGCAGTTCTTC
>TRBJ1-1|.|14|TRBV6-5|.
CASSRRAPNTEAFF
TGTGCCAGCAGTAGGCGGGCCCCGAACACTGAAGCTTTCTTT
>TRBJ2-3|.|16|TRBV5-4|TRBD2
CASSTRAGGSADTQYF
TGTGCCAGCAGCACTCGAGCGGGGGGGAGTGCAGATACGCAGTATTTT
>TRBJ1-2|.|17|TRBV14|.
CASSQVPRQTLNYGYTF
TGTGCCAGCAGCCAAGTCCCCCGACAGACGCTAAACTATGGCTACACCTTC
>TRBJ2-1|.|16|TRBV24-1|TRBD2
CATSGGTSGPYNEQFF
TGTGCCACCAGTGGCGGGACTAGCGGGCCTTACAATGAGCAGTTCTTC
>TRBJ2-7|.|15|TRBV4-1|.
CASSQVSGQSYEQYF
TGCGCCAGCAGCCAAGTCTCGGGTCAATCCTACGAGCAGTACTTC